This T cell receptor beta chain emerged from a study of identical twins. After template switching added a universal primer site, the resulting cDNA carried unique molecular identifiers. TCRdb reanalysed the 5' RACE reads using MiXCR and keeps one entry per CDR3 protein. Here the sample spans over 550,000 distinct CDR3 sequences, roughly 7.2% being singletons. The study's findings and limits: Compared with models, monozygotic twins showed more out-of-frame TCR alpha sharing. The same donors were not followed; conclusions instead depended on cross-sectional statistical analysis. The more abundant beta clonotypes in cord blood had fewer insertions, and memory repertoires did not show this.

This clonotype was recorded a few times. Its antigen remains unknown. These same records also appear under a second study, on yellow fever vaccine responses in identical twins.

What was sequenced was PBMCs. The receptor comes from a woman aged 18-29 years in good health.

CDR3: CASSLGTGGDYGYTF. CDR3 in DNA: TGCGCCAGCAGCCTAGGGACAGGGGGGGACTATGGCTACACCTTC. The chain joins TRBV5-1 to TRBJ1-2; TRBD1 matches 11 bases. Germline values: CDR1 SGHRS, CDR2 YFSETQ. The ends lost 4 bases at V and 3 bases at J; junction bases unmatched: 5. The CDR3 is 15 residues long.